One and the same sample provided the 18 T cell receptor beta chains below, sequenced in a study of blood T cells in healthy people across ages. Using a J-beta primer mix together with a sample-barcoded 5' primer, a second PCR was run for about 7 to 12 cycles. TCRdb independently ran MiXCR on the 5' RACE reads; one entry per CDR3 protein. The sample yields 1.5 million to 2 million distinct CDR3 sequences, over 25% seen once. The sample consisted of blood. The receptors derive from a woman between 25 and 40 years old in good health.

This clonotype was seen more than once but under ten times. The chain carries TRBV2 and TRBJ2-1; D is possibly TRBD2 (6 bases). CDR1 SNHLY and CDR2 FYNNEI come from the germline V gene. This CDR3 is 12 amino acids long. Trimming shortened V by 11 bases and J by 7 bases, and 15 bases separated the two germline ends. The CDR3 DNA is TGTGCCGGCAACCCTAGCGTGAATGAGCAGTTCTTC. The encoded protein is CAGNPSVNEQFF.

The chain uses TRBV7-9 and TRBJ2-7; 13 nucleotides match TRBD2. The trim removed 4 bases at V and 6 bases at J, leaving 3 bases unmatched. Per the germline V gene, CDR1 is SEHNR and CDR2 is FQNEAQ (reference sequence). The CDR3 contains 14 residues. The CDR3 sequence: CASSSGTSGVEQYF. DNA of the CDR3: TGTGCCAGCAGCTCCGGGACTAGCGGGGTCGAGCAGTACTTC.

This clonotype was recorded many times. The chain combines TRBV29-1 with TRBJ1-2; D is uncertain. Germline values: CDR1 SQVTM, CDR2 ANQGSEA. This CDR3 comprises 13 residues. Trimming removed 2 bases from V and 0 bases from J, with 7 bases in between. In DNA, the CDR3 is TGCAGCGTTGAACCGACATCTAACTATGGCTACACCTTC. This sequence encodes CSVEPTSNYGYTF. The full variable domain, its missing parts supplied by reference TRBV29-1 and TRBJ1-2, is SAVISQKPSRDICQRGTSLTIQCQVDSQVTMMFWYRQQPGQSLTLIATANQGSEATYESGFVIDKFPISRPNLTFSTLTVSNMSPEDSSIYLCSVEPTSNYGYTFGSGTRLTVV.

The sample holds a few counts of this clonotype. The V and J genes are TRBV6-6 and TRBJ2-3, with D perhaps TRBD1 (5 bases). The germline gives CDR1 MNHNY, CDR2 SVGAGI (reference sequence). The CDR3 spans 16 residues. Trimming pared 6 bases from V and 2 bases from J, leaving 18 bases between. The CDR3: CASRPQGRGPTDTQYF. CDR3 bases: TGTGCCAGCAGACCTCAGGGCCGAGGACCCACAGATACGCAGTATTTT.

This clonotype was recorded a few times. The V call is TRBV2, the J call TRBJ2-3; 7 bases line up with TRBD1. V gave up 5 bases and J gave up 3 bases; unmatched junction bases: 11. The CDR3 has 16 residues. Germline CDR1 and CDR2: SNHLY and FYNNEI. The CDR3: CASSKEGTANTDTQYF. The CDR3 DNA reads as TGTGCCAGCAGTAAAGAAGGGACAGCAAATACAGATACGCAGTATTTT.

CDR3: CASGLEVGEPQHF. The CDR3 bases are TGTGCTAGTGGTTTGGAAGTTGGTGAGCCCCAGCATTTT. J is TRBJ1-5 and V is TRBV12-5; no firm D call. V lost 1 base, J lost 8 bases, and 9 bases lay in between. The CDR3 totals 13 residues. Per the germline V gene, CDR1 is LGHNT and CDR2 is FRNRAP.

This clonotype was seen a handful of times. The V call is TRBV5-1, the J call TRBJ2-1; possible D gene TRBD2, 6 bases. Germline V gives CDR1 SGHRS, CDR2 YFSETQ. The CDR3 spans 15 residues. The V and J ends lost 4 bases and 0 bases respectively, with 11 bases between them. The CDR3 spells CASSKDGSSYNEQFF. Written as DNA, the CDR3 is TGCGCCAGCAGCAAGGACGGGAGCTCCTACAATGAGCAGTTCTTC.

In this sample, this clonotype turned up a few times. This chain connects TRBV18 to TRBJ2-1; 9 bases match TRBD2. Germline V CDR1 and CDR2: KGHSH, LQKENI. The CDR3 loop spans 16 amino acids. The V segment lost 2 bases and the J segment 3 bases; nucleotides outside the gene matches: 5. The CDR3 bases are TGTGCCAGCTCACCAAGGACTAGCGCTAGCTACAATGAGCAGTTCTTC. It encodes CASSPRTSASYNEQFF.

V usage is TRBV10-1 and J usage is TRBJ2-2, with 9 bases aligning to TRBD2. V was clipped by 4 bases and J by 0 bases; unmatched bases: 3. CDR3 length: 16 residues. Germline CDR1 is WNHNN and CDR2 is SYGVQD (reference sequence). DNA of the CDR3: TGCGCCAGCAGTGCCTTAGCGGGGGCGAACACCGGGGAGCTGTTTTTT. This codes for CASSALAGANTGELFF.

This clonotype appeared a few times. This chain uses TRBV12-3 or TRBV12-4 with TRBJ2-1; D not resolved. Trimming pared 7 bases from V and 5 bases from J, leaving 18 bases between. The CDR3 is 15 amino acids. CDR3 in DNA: TGTGCCAGCAAGATCAGGCGGAAGCGAGACAATGAGCAGTTCTTC. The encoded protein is CASKIRRKRDNEQFF.

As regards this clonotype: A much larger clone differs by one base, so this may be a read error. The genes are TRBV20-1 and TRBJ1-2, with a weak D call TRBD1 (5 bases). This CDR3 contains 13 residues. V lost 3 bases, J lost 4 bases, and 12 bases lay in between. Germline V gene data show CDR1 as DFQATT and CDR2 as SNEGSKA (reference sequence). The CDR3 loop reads CSASPGPCYGYTF. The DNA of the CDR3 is TGCAGTGCTAGTCCAGGGCCTTGCTATGGCTACACCTTC.

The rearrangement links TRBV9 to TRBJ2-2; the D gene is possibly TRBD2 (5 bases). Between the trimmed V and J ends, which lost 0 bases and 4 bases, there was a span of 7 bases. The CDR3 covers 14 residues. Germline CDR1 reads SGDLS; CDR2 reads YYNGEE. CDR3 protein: CASSVAGTTGELFF. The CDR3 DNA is TGTGCCAGCAGCGTAGCGGGAACCACCGGGGAGCTGTTTTTT.

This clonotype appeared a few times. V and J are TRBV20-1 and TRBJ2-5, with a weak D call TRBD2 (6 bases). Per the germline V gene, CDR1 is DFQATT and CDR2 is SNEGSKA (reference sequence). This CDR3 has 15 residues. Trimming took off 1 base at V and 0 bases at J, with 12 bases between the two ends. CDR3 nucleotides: TGCAGTGCTAGAGGGGTTGGCGGGGACCAAGAGACCCAGTACTTC. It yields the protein CSARGVGGDQETQYF.

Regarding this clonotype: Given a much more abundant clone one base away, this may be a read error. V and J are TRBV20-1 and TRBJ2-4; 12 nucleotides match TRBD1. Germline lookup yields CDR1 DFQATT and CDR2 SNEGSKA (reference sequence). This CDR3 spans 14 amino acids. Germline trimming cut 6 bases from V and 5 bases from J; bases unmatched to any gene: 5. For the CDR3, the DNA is TGCAGTGCCGGGACAGGGGGCTCGGAAAACATTCAGTACTTC. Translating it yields CSAGTGGSENIQYF.

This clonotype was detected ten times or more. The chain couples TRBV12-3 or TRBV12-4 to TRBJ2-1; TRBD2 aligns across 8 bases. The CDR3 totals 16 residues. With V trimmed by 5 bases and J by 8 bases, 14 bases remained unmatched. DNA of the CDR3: TGTGCCAGCAGTCCCGTCCGGGGGGGCCTGGTTGATGAGCAGTTCTTC. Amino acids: CASSPVRGGLVDEQFF.

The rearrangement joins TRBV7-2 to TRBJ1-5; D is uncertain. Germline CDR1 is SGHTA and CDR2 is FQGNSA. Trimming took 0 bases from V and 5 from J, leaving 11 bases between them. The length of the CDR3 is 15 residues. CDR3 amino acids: CASSLALDLYQPQHF. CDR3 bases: TGTGCCAGCAGCTTAGCCTTAGACCTTTATCAGCCCCAGCATTTT.

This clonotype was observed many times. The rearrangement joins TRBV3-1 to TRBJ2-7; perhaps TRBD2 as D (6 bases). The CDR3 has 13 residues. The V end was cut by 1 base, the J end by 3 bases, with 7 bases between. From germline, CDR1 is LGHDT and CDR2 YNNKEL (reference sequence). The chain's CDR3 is CASSQGGVYEQYF. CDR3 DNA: TGTGCCAGCAGCCAAGGGGGGGTCTACGAGCAGTACTTC.

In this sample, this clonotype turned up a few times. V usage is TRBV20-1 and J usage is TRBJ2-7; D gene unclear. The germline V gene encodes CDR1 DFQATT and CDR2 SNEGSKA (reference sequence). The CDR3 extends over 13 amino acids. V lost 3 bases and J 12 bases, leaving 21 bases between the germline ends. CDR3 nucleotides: TGCAGTGCTAGGGTCGCACCCGTGGAGATCCGGTACTTC. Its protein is CSARVAPVEIRYF.